This TCR beta chain was obtained from a study of T-cell reconstitution after alpha-beta-depleted transplantation in children. This clonotype was seen ten or more times. Its specificity is not known. Study outcomes and limitations: Some patients' high day-60 TCRbeta diversity was traced to surviving recipient T cells and thymic progenitors. Approximately two months post-transplant, alpha-beta T cells reportedly originated from several hundred expanded graft clones.

V was pared by 6 bases and J by 0 bases, with 18 bases between. Germline V CDR1 and CDR2: MDHEN, SYDVKM. This CDR3 spans 16 amino acids. Using unique molecular identifiers, the investigators prepared the TCRbeta library. One entry per CDR3 protein, called by TCRdb with MiXCR from the PCR reads. The repertoire holds about 200,000 distinct CDR3 sequences, with just under 6.5% as singletons. The sample here was PBMCs, taken before TCRalphabeta/CD19-depleted stem cell transplant. This TCR was recovered from a girl less than two years old with combined immunodeficiency, due to receive a stem cell transplant. The V gene is TRBV28, the J gene TRBJ2-7, with D perhaps TRBD1 or TRBD2 (7 bases each). CDR3 coding DNA: TGTGCCAGCAGGGTCGGTGCGGGGGACAGCTCCTACGAGCAGTACTTC. Residues: CASRVGAGDSSYEQYF. Supplemented by reference TRBV28 and TRBJ2-7, the full variable domain reads DVKVTQSSRYLVKRTGEKVFLECVQDMDHENMFWYRQDPGLGLRLIYFSYDVKMKEKGDIPEGYSVSREKKERFSLILESASTNQTSMYLCASRVGAGDSSYEQYFGPGTRLTVT.